This is a list of T cell receptor beta chains from one sample in a study of response to subunit inactivated influenza vaccine. Using its own MiXCR run on the RT-PCR reads, TCRdb lists one record per CDR3 protein. The sample records around 530,000 distinct CDR3 sequences, 12% being singletons. The source was PBMCs from blood, collected on the day of vaccination. The receptors were gathered from a man aged 50 to 60 who received an inactivated influenza vaccine. Each CDR3 is given with its conserved first and last residue. Each record gives: V gene, D gene, clone size, J gene, CDR3 DNA, CDR3 protein. D genes are given only for firm matches. Clone size is shown for a subset of rows, as once, few, many or a class of expanded clone.

V: TRBV4-2
D: NA
size: many
J: TRBJ1-2
DNA: TGTGCCAGCAGCCGGGGAAACCTCAGAACTAACTATGGCTACACCTTC
CDR3: CASSRGNLRTNYGYTF

V: TRBV10-3
D: TRBD2
size: NA
J: TRBJ2-2
DNA: TGTGCCATCAGTGAGCCGGGACTAGCTTCCGGGGAGCTGTTTTTT
CDR3: CAISEPGLASGELFF

V: TRBV20-1
D: NA
size: NA
J: TRBJ2-2
DNA: TGCAGTGCCTCTGACCCTAACACCGGGGAGCTGTTTTTT
CDR3: CSASDPNTGELFF

V: TRBV29-1
D: NA
size: many
J: TRBJ2-1
DNA: TGCAGCGTTGTCAGTTACAATGAGCAGTTCTTC
CDR3: CSVVSYNEQFF

V: TRBV6-2/TRBV6-3
D: NA
size: few
J: TRBJ2-1
DNA: TGTGCCAGCAGAGAAATCCGGGACAACTACTACAATGAGCAGTTCTTC
CDR3: CASREIRDNYYNEQFF

V: TRBV7-2
D: NA
size: few
J: TRBJ2-1
DNA: TGTGCCAGCAGCTCGCTTTCGGTGGGTGAGCAGTTCTTC
CDR3: CASSSLSVGEQFF

V: TRBV6-2/TRBV6-3
D: TRBD2
size: NA
J: TRBJ2-7
DNA: TGTGCCAGCACCAGGACTAGCGGGAGGGATTACGAGCAGTACTTC
CDR3: CASTRTSGRDYEQYF

V: TRBV5-5
D: NA
size: NA
J: TRBJ1-2
DNA: TGTGCCAGCAGCTGGACTGACCTGACGGATGGCTACACCTTC
CDR3: CASSWTDLTDGYTF

V: TRBV28
D: NA
size: NA
J: TRBJ2-1
DNA: TGTGCCAGCAGTTCGGTGAGTGTTGAGCAGTTCTTC
CDR3: CASSSVSVEQFF

V: TRBV7-9
D: NA
size: many
J: TRBJ2-1
DNA: TGTGCCAGTCAGGGGGGATCCTACAATGAGCAGTTCTTC
CDR3: CASQGGSYNEQFF

V: TRBV27
D: TRBD2
size: NA
J: TRBJ2-1
DNA: TGTGCCAGCAGTTCATTCCAAGCGGGAGGGCCGAGTGAGCAGTTCTTC
CDR3: CASSSFQAGGPSEQFF